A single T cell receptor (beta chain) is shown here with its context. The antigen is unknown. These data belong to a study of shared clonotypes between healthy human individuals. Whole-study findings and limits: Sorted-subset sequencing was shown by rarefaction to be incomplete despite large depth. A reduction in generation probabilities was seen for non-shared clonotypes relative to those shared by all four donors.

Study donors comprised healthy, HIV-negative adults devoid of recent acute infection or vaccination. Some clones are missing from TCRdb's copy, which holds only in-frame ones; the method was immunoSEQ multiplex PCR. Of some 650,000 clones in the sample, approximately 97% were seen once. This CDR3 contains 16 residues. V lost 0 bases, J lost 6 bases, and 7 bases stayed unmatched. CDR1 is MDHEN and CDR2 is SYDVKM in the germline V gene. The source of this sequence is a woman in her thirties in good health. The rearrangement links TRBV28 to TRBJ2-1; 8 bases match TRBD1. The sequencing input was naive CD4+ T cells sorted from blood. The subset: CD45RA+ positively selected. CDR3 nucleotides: TGTGCCAGCAGTTTATGGGGGCCAGGGGGCCGCAATGAGCAGTTCTTC. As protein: CASSLWGPGGRNEQFF. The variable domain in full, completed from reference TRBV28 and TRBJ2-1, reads DVKVTQSSRYLVKRTGEKVFLECVQDMDHENMFWYRQDPGLGLRLIYFSYDVKMKEKGDIPEGYSVSREKKERFSLILESASTNQTSMYLCASSLWGPGGRNEQFFGPGTRLTVL.